Each of the 20 T cell receptor beta chains below was sequenced from the same sample in a study of T-cell reconstitution after alpha-beta-depleted transplantation in children. Unique molecular identifiers featured in how the TCRbeta library was prepared. MiXCR, applied by TCRdb to the PCR reads, yields one record per CDR3 protein. In the table there are 500,000 to 750,000 distinct CDR3 sequences, 10% to 15% of which are singletons. The material was PBMCs, mostly from graft donor cells, obtained 360 days after TCRalphabeta/CD19-depleted stem cell transplant. These receptors all stem from a male patient under 18 who had a stem cell transplant for acute myeloid leukemia, so the T cells may come from the graft donor.

The table lists this clonotype with a few counts. This chain links TRBV7-2 with TRBJ2-7; tentatively, D is TRBD1 or TRBD2 (5 bases each). The germline V gene has CDR1 SGHTA and CDR2 FQGNSA. V was pared by 5 bases and J by 4 bases, with 18 bases between. This CDR3 has 15 residues. CDR3 loop: CASSHGTHLLYEQYF. CDR3 coding DNA: TGTGCCAGCAGCCACGGGACCCACTTACTTTACGAGCAGTACTTC.

This rearrangement joins TRBV20-1 to TRBJ2-1, with 12 bases identical to TRBD2. CDR1 DFQATT and CDR2 SNEGSKA come from the germline V gene (reference sequence). The CDR3 is made up of 12 amino acids. The CDR3 bases are TGCAGGGGGACTAGCGGGTGGGGTGAGCAGTTCTTC. This gives the protein CRGTSGWGEQFF.

As DNA, the CDR3 is TGCAGTGCTAGTAGGGGACAGGGGTTCGAGACCCAGTACTTC. Protein sequence: CSASRGQGFETQYF. This chain uses TRBV20-1 with TRBJ2-5; TRBD1 agrees at 10 bases. The CDR3 covers 14 residues. The germline gives CDR1 DFQATT, CDR2 SNEGSKA (reference sequence). The junction had 6 bases not matched to a gene; V was cut back by 3 bases and J by 5 bases.

This clonotype occurred a few times. This chain joins TRBV5-5 and TRBJ2-2; 11 bases line up with TRBD2. J gave up 5 bases and V 3 bases, and 6 bases lay outside the gene matches. Germline CDR1 reads SGHKS; CDR2 reads YYEKEE (reference sequence). The CDR3 consists of 16 residues. CDR3: CASSSVAGGLTGELFF. Here the CDR3 DNA reads TGTGCCAGCAGCTCAGTAGCGGGAGGGCTTACCGGGGAGCTGTTTTTT.

At least ten counts were recorded for this clonotype. The chain employs TRBV23-1 and TRBJ2-7, with a possible D match to TRBD2 (5 bases). TRBV23-1 is treated as an ORF (open reading frame) with a function not yet certain. Trimming shortened V by 7 bases and J by 2 bases, and 12 bases separated the two germline ends. The CDR3 runs 13 residues. The CDR3 nucleotides are TGCGCCAGCAACCGAGGGCCTACCTACGAGCAGTACTTC. Translated, it gives CASNRGPTYEQYF.

This clonotype was found a few times. V gene TRBV5-1 combines with J gene TRBJ2-7, with D possibly TRBD2 on 7 matching bases. Trimming took 4 bases from V and 3 from J, leaving 17 bases between them. CDR1 is SGHRS and CDR2 is YFSETQ in the germline V gene. The length of the CDR3 is 15 residues. The chain's CDR3 is CASSPRGGGVYEQYF. The CDR3 nucleotides read TGCGCCAGCAGCCCGAGAGGGGGGGGGGTCTACGAGCAGTACTTC.

This clonotype was seen many times. The CDR3 protein is CSVGVTGVTGELFF. CDR3 nucleotide sequence: TGCAGCGTTGGGGTAACAGGGGTCACCGGGGAGCTGTTTTTT. The V call is TRBV29-1, the J call TRBJ2-2, with 7 bases identical to TRBD1. The CDR3 totals 14 residues. Germline loops: CDR1 SQVTM, CDR2 ANQGSEA. V was clipped by 4 bases and J by 4 bases; unmatched bases: 6.

This clonotype has more than one count but fewer than ten. The rearrangement joins TRBV27 to TRBJ2-7, with D perhaps given as TRBD1 or TRBD2 (5 bases each). From germline, CDR1 is MNHEY and CDR2 SMNVEV (reference sequence). The CDR3 has 15 residues. V gave up 4 bases and J gave up 6 bases, with 19 bases separating them. The CDR3 nucleotides read TGTGCCAGCAGTTCCTCAGGCCGGGGCCTTGGCGAGCAGTACTTC. Its protein is CASSSSGRGLGEQYF.

CDR3 in amino acids: CASSLDVSVYGQYF. The CDR3 DNA is TGTGCCAGCAGTTTAGATGTCTCAGTATACGGGCAGTATTTT. This rearrangement joins TRBV12-3 or TRBV12-4 to TRBJ2-3; the D is unclear. This CDR3 region has 14 residues. The ends were cut back, 1 base at V and 11 bases at J, with 16 bases in the middle.

The chain couples TRBV15 to TRBJ2-1; TRBD2 matches 7 bases. J gave up 5 bases and V 5 bases, and 24 bases lay outside the gene matches. CDR1 and CDR2 from the germline V gene are LNHNV and YYDKDF (reference sequence). The CDR3 loop spans 20 amino acids. The CDR3 DNA is TGTGCCACCAGCCGACGTCTGGGGAGGGAGGGTAAGGGTTTCCACAATGAGCAGTTCTTC. It encodes CATSRRLGREGKGFHNEQFF. Complete variable domain (other parts from reference TRBV15 and TRBJ2-1): DAMVIQNPRYQVTQFGKPVTLSCSQTLNHNVMYWYQQKSSQAPKLLFHYYDKDFNNEADTPDNFQSRRPNTSFCFLDIRSPGLGDTAMYLCATSRRLGREGKGFHNEQFFGPGTRLTVL.

This clonotype was seen ten or more times. The chain has TRBV15 and TRBJ2-1; D gene ambiguous. The CDR3 totals 15 residues. Germline lookup yields CDR1 LNHNV and CDR2 YYDKDF (reference sequence). Between the trimmed V and J ends, which lost 3 bases and 7 bases, there was a span of 16 bases. CDR3 amino acids: CATSRYSSIRNEQFF. CDR3 nucleotide sequence: TGTGCCACCAGCAGGTACAGCAGTATTAGGAATGAGCAGTTCTTC.

V usage is TRBV20-1 and J usage is TRBJ2-7; no clear D. V was pared by 1 base and J by 3 bases, with 4 bases between. CDR1 is DFQATT, CDR2 SNEGSKA, per germline (reference sequence). This CDR3 region has 11 residues. The CDR3 here is CSARVYYEQYF. CDR3 in DNA: TGCAGTGCTAGAGTCTACTACGAGCAGTACTTC.

This clonotype was counted between two and nine times. The J gene is TRBJ2-5, the V gene TRBV27; D possibly uses TRBD1 or TRBD2 (5 bases each). The CDR3 spans 13 residues. Per the germline V gene, CDR1 is MNHEY and CDR2 is SMNVEV (reference sequence). Trimming shortened V by 6 bases and J by 2 bases, and 10 bases separated the two germline ends. CDR3: CASRGPGQETQYF. The CDR3 DNA reads as TGTGCCAGCAGGGGACCTGGACAAGAGACCCAGTACTTC.

The gene calls are TRBV28 and TRBJ2-5, with 7 bases lining up with TRBD1. V was pared by 6 bases and J by 5 bases, with 9 bases of the junction left unmatched. Germline V gene sequence: CDR1 MDHEN, CDR2 SYDVKM. There are 14 residues in the CDR3. CDR3 nucleotides: TGTGCCAGCAGCCCAGACAGGGATTCGGAGACCCAGTACTTC. The encoded protein is CASSPDRDSETQYF.

Many counts were recorded for this clonotype. The chain has TRBV5-1 and TRBJ2-3; D remains unclear. Germline CDR1 and CDR2: SGHRS and YFSETQ. Trimming removed 0 bases at V and 2 bases at J, with 4 bases between. CDR3 length: 13 residues. The CDR3 DNA is TGCGCCAGCAGCTTGGATGCCACAGATACGCAGTATTTT. It specifies CASSLDATDTQYF.

This clonotype has only a few counts. The chain combines TRBV7-2 with TRBJ2-1, with 10 bases matching TRBD1. Germline V gives CDR1 SGHTA, CDR2 FQGNSA. This CDR3 is 15 amino acids long. The trim removed 4 bases at V and 8 bases at J, leaving 8 bases unmatched. In nucleotides, the CDR3 is TGTGCCAGCAGCTCCTCCGGGACAGGGGTCGATGAGCAGTTCTTC. Protein sequence: CASSSSGTGVDEQFF.

V gene TRBV6-2 or TRBV6-3 combines with J gene TRBJ2-7; 8 bases align to TRBD2. The CDR3 is 15 residues long. Germline loops: CDR1 MNHEY, CDR2 SVGEGT. V trimming: 4 bases; J trimming: 2 bases; junction bases outside the gene matches: 7. The chain's CDR3 is CASSSPAGVPYEQYF. The CDR3 bases are TGTGCCAGCAGTTCCCCAGCGGGAGTCCCCTACGAGCAGTACTTC.

This clonotype was seen a handful of times. The chain employs TRBV7-3 and TRBJ2-3, with 8 bases that match TRBD1. The CDR3 has 14 residues. Germline V gene lookup returns CDR1 SGHTA and CDR2 FQGTGA. V lost 4 bases, J lost 9 bases, and 9 bases stayed unmatched. DNA for the CDR3: TGTGCCAGCAGCTCCGAGGACAGGGCGGTAACGCAGTATTTT. Translation gives CASSSEDRAVTQYF.

This clonotype was picked up many times. The CDR3: CASSLGGRGRYYNEQFF. CDR3 DNA sequence: TGTGCCAGCAGCTTAGGGGGTCGGGGGCGGTACTACAATGAGCAGTTCTTC. The chain uses TRBV7-9 and TRBJ2-1; D is perhaps TRBD1 or TRBD2 (6 bases each). This CDR3 has 17 residues. Trimming left V 1 base short and J 3 bases short, with 16 bases between. The germline gives CDR1 SEHNR, CDR2 FQNEAQ (reference sequence).

This clonotype was counted many times. The chain links TRBV28 to TRBJ2-7; D is ambiguous. The germline V and J ends were trimmed by 5 bases and 2 bases, with 10 bases remaining between them. The germline V gene has CDR1 MDHEN and CDR2 SYDVKM. The CDR3 is 13 residues long. Written as DNA, the CDR3 is TGTGCCAGCAGTAAAGGATTCCCCTACGAGCAGTACTTC. It specifies CASSKGFPYEQYF.